Below, 3 T cell receptor beta chains from the same sample are listed, as sequenced in a study of human T cells and chemical hapten exposure. TCRdb recomputed calls from the RACE reads with MiXCR, one row per CDR3 protein. The sample consists of 150,000 to 200,000 distinct CDR3 sequences, roughly 26% of them appearing once. Time point in this sample: patch test 3, about 24 weeks after DPC sensitization. The treatment denotes: therapeutic diphenylcyclopropenone sensitization with weekly scalp DPC. The sequenced sample was whole blood, obtained in connection with sensitization to the hapten diphenylcyclopropenone (DPC). These receptors came from a woman between 18 and 29 years old with alopecia areata. Some clones in this sample may be carry-over from other donors' samples.

This clonotype was counted a few times. V and J are TRBV7-2 and TRBJ2-7; D unresolved. The germline V gene has CDR1 SGHTA and CDR2 FQGNSA. The germline V and J ends were trimmed by 0 bases and 3 bases, with 6 bases remaining between them. This CDR3 is 13 amino acids long. The CDR3 reads CASSLAEGYEQYF. The CDR3 DNA reads TGTGCCAGCAGCTTAGCCGAAGGCTACGAGCAGTACTTC. Full variable domain (outside the CDR3, taken from reference TRBV7-2 and TRBJ2-7): GAGVSQSPSNKVTEKGKDVELRCDPISGHTALYWYRQSLGQGLEFLIYFQGNSAPDKSGLPSDRFSAERTGGSVSTLTIQRTQQEDSAVYLCASSLAEGYEQYFGPGTRLTVT.

V and J are TRBV13 and TRBJ1-5; D remains unclear. The CDR3 consists of 13 residues. Germline CDR1 reads PRHDT; CDR2 reads FYEKMQ (reference sequence). Trimming pared 0 bases from V and 6 bases from J, leaving 6 bases between. CDR3 in amino acids: CASSLGVIQPQHF. CDR3 DNA: TGTGCCAGCAGCTTAGGGGTTATTCAGCCCCAGCATTTT.

This clonotype was observed a handful of times. The chain employs TRBV20-1 and TRBJ2-1; the match to TRBD2 covers 8 bases. Germline-derived CDR1 and CDR2 are DFQATT and SNEGSKA (reference sequence). The CDR3 contains 13 residues. Losses at the gene ends were 4 bases for V and 5 bases for J; bases not matched to a gene: 4. The CDR3 is CSATSGGHNEQFF. The DNA of the CDR3 is TGCAGTGCTACCAGCGGGGGTCACAATGAGCAGTTCTTC.